Each of the 26 T cell receptor beta chains below was sequenced from the same sample in a study of blood T cell repertoires in COVID-19. Clones were read by immunoSEQ multiplex PCR, and TCRdb kept only the in-frame ones, dropping some. Here the sample spans more than 150,000 clones, more than 80% being singletons. Material: peripheral blood. The receptors stem from a man aged 55 to 70 with acute or convalescent COVID-19.

The chain recombines TRBV15 with TRBJ2-3; 7 bases agree with TRBD1. The trim removed 0 bases at V and 4 bases at J, leaving 7 bases unmatched. CDR3 length: 16 amino acids. CDR1 is LNHNV and CDR2 is YYDKDF in the germline V gene (reference sequence). As DNA, the CDR3 is TGTGCCACCAGCAGAGAGTTAAACAGGGGATCAGATACGCAGTATTTT. Protein product: CATSRELNRGSDTQYF.

The chain employs TRBV18 and TRBJ2-3; D gene uncertain. Germline CDR1 reads KGHSH; CDR2 reads LQKENI. With 2 bases removed from V and 0 bases from J, the gap between germline ends came to 9 bases. The CDR3 spans 15 residues. In nucleotides, the CDR3 is TGTGCCAGCTCACCAGTTTCGTTAAGCACAGATACGCAGTATTTT. It yields the protein CASSPVSLSTDTQYF. The entire variable domain, with the rest obtained from reference TRBV18 and TRBJ2-3, is as follows: NAGVMQNPRHLVRRRGQEARLRCSPMKGHSHVYWYRQLPEEGLKFMVYLQKENIIDESGMPKERFSAEFPKEGPSILRIQQVVRGDSAAYFCASSPVSLSTDTQYFGPGTRLTVL.

The chain carries TRBV7-9 and TRBJ1-1; the D is unclear. Germline loops: CDR1 SEHNR, CDR2 FQNEAQ (reference sequence). CDR3 size: 16 residues. V shed 4 bases and J shed 5 bases, with 20 bases lying between them. The CDR3 DNA is TGTGCCAGCAGCTCCTCCATTGGCCGAGGGCGAACTGAAGCTTTCTTT. As protein: CASSSSIGRGRTEAFF.

This chain joins TRBV18 and TRBJ2-7; TRBD1 matches at 8 bases. Trimming at V came to 0 bases and at J to 0 bases, leaving 1 base not matched to a gene. Per the germline V gene, CDR1 is KGHSH and CDR2 is LQKENI. The CDR3 loop spans 15 amino acids. The CDR3 protein is CASSPPGQVSYEQYF. CDR3 nucleotides: TGTGCCAGCTCACCACCGGGACAGGTCTCCTACGAGCAGTACTTC. The variable domain in full, with the rest retrieved from reference TRBV18 and TRBJ2-7, is NAGVMQNPRHLVRRRGQEARLRCSPMKGHSHVYWYRQLPEEGLKFMVYLQKENIIDESGMPKERFSAEFPKEGPSILRIQQVVRGDSAAYFCASSPPGQVSYEQYFGPGTRLTVT.

The chain combines TRBV6-5 with TRBJ2-1, with D possibly matching TRBD1 (6 bases). Looked up from germline, CDR1 is MNHEY and CDR2 is SVGAGI. V lost 5 bases and J lost 7, with 12 bases in between. The CDR3 extends over 13 amino acids. CDR3 protein: CASSRSGTNEQFF. In nucleotides, the CDR3 is TGTGCCAGCAGTAGATCCGGGACAAATGAGCAGTTCTTC.

The chain couples TRBV2 to TRBJ1-5; 10 bases are a match to TRBD1. Trimming at V came to 4 bases and at J to 3 bases, leaving 3 bases not matched to a gene. The CDR3 covers 15 residues. Germline CDR1 reads SNHLY; CDR2 reads FYNNEI. CDR3 in DNA: TGTGCCAGCAGTGTGGGACAGGGGAACAATCAGCCCCAGCATTTT. Protein sequence: CASSVGQGNNQPQHF.

This chain joins TRBV4-1 and TRBJ1-4; D unresolved. This CDR3 has 16 amino acids. V shed 2 bases and J shed 0 bases, with 10 bases lying between them. Germline values: CDR1 MGHRA, CDR2 YSYEKL. The DNA of the CDR3 is TGCGCCAGCAGCCAACCACTGAAGACAACTAATGAAAAACTGTTTTTT. Its translation: CASSQPLKTTNEKLFF.

This clone was seen just once. V gene TRBV18 combines with J gene TRBJ1-1; tentative D call: TRBD1 (5 bases). V dropped 6 bases and J dropped 6 bases, with 17 bases sitting between them. The CDR3 extends over 14 amino acids. Looked up from germline, CDR1 is KGHSH and CDR2 is LQKENI. CDR3 nucleotides: TGTGCCAGCTCTCCTCAGGGTCGGTTGGCTGAAGCTTTCTTT. Protein sequence: CASSPQGRLAEAFF.

This sequence joins TRBV30 and TRBJ1-4; weak D call: TRBD1 (5 bases). In germline, CDR1 is GTSNPN, CDR2 SVGIG (reference sequence). V was pared by 7 bases and J by 4 bases, with 16 bases between. The CDR3 contains 14 residues. The CDR3 sequence: CASTSGGVNEKLFF. CDR3 nucleotides: TGTGCCTCTACGTCCGGGGGGGTTAATGAAAAACTGTTTTTT.

The chain employs TRBV28 and TRBJ1-5; no definite D call. V shed 3 bases and J shed 0 bases, with 9 bases lying between them. This CDR3 comprises 15 residues. From germline, CDR1 is MDHEN and CDR2 SYDVKM. This CDR3 reads CASSFQAYSNQPQHF. The DNA for the CDR3 is TGTGCCAGCAGTTTCCAGGCGTATAGCAATCAGCCCCAGCATTTT. The whole variable domain, filled in from reference TRBV28 and TRBJ1-5, reads DVKVTQSSRYLVKRTGEKVFLECVQDMDHENMFWYRQDPGLGLRLIYFSYDVKMKEKGDIPEGYSVSREKKERFSLILESASTNQTSMYLCASSFQAYSNQPQHFGDGTRLSIL.

This clone appeared once. The chain links TRBV12-3 or TRBV12-4 to TRBJ1-1; D is ambiguous. V shed 2 bases and J shed 11 bases, with 15 bases lying between them. This CDR3 is 13 amino acids long. The CDR3 reads CASSLNGISSAFF. CDR3 coding DNA: TGTGCCAGCAGTTTAAACGGGATATCCTCGGCTTTCTTT.

The chain links TRBV3-1 (or the pseudogene TRBV3-2) to TRBJ2-5, with TRBD1 identical over 7 bases. The junction had 6 bases not matched to a gene; V was cut back by 4 bases and J by 1 base. The CDR3 consists of 15 residues. In germline, CDR1 is LGHDT, CDR2 YNNKEL (reference sequence). The CDR3 sequence is CASSPVGQSQETQYF. The CDR3 region has the DNA TGTGCCAGCAGCCCCGTGGGACAGAGCCAAGAGACCCAGTACTTC.

The rearrangement uses TRBV4-1 and TRBJ1-3; the match to TRBD1 covers 9 bases. The CDR3 length is 15 residues. Germline CDR1 reads MGHRA; CDR2 reads YSYEKL. V trimming: 4 bases; J trimming: 2 bases; junction bases outside the gene matches: 3. The CDR3 nucleotides are TGCGCCAGCAGCCGGGACAGGGCCGCTGGAAACACCATATATTTT. It codes for CASSRDRAAGNTIYF.

The CDR3 nucleotides are TGTGCCAGCAGTGAAGCTGCACCGAGCTCTGGAAACACCATATATTTT. This encodes CASSEAAPSSGNTIYF. The chain has TRBV6-1 and TRBJ1-3; no clear D. The length of the CDR3 is 16 residues. Trimming took 0 bases from V and 0 from J, leaving 9 bases between them. CDR1 and CDR2 from the germline V gene are MNHNS and SASEGT.

The chain recombines TRBV6-6 with TRBJ1-5; 8 bases line up with TRBD1. V gave up 4 bases and J gave up 2 bases; unmatched junction bases: 1. CDR1 and CDR2 (germline): MNHNY, SVGAGI (reference sequence). The CDR3 is 14 amino acids. In DNA, the CDR3 is TGTGCCAGCAGTTGGACAGGGCGCAATCAGCCCCAGCATTTT. Its translation: CASSWTGRNQPQHF.

The CDR3 nucleotides are TGTGCCAGTACGGGGCAGCCCCAGCATTTT. Encoded protein: CASTGQPQHF. The chain carries TRBV19 and TRBJ1-5; D ambiguous. The CDR3 extends over 10 amino acids. Trimming pared 7 bases from V and 7 bases from J, leaving 5 bases between. Germline V lookup: CDR1 LNHDA, CDR2 SQIVND (reference sequence).

This clone has just one count. The chain couples TRBV19 to TRBJ2-5, with TRBD1 identical over 10 bases. V was clipped by 5 bases and J by 4 bases; unmatched bases: 4. Germline values: CDR1 LNHDA, CDR2 SQIVND (reference sequence). CDR3 length: 14 residues. The CDR3 DNA sequence: TGTGCCAGTAGTCTCGGGACAGGGGTAGAGACCCAGTACTTC. This codes for CASSLGTGVETQYF.

This chain uses TRBV24-1 with TRBJ2-2, with 9 bases fitting TRBD1. CDR3 length: 17 residues. Trimming cost V 1 base and J 5 bases; bases outside gene matches: 7. Germline CDR1 and CDR2: KGHDR and SFDVKD. The CDR3 reads CATSDFAQGAGTGELFF. The CDR3 region has the DNA TGTGCCACCAGTGATTTTGCACAGGGGGCTGGAACCGGGGAGCTGTTTTTT.

This clone showed up just once. This chain links TRBV7-9 with TRBJ1-1, with TRBD1 identical over 9 bases. The germline V gene encodes CDR1 SEHNR and CDR2 FQNEAQ (reference sequence). The trim removed 6 bases at V and 4 bases at J, leaving 12 bases unmatched. The CDR3 has 16 residues. CDR3 amino acids: CASSSLGQGPSTEAFF. The CDR3 nucleotides are TGTGCCAGCAGTAGCCTCGGACAGGGGCCCAGCACTGAAGCTTTCTTT.

The chain recombines TRBV27 with TRBJ2-7; TRBD1 might be the D (7 bases). There are 13 residues in the CDR3. In germline, CDR1 is MNHEY, CDR2 SMNVEV (reference sequence). V was trimmed by 5 bases and J by 3 bases, leaving 11 bases between them. CDR3 sequence: CASSSQGGYEQYF. The CDR3 DNA follows: TGTGCCAGCAGTAGTCAGGGGGGCTACGAGCAGTACTTC.

V gene TRBV6-1 combines with J gene TRBJ2-7; possibly TRBD1 for D (6 bases). The length of the CDR3 is 13 residues. Germline V gives CDR1 MNHNS, CDR2 SASEGT. Trimming stripped 7 bases from V and 5 bases from J, with 15 bases between. CDR3 residues: CASNGQGSNEQYF. The DNA for the CDR3 is TGTGCCAGCAACGGGCAGGGGTCGAACGAGCAGTACTTC.

The chain combines TRBV10-2 with TRBJ2-4; D is perhaps TRBD1 (6 bases). V was pared by 6 bases and J by 5 bases, with 11 bases between. The germline V gene encodes CDR1 WSHSY and CDR2 SAAADI. This CDR3 spans 13 amino acids. CDR3 DNA: TGCGCCAGCAGCGAACAGGGCCAAAACATTCAGTACTTC. Translated, it gives CASSEQGQNIQYF.

The CDR3, as DNA: TGTGCCAGCAGCTTGGGGGGCCGACCCGGGGCCAACGTCCTGACTTTC. It is translated as CASSLGGRPGANVLTF. The rearrangement links TRBV5-8 to TRBJ2-6; D is possibly TRBD1 (5 bases). The CDR3 is made up of 16 amino acids. Germline values: CDR1 SGHTS, CDR2 YDEGEE. The ends were cut back, 0 bases at V and 4 bases at J, with 11 bases in the middle. Together with reference TRBV5-8 and TRBJ2-6, the CDR3 gives the full variable domain: EAGVTQSPTHLIKTRGQQATLRCSPISGHTSVYWYQQALGLGLQFLLWYDEGEERNRGNFPPRFSGRQFPNYSSELNVNALELEDSALYLCASSLGGRPGANVLTFGAGSRLTVL.

A single count supports this clone. One junction end does not reproduce the germline sequence, and a read error may be involved. The chain combines TRBV12-3 or TRBV12-4 with TRBJ1-1; TRBD1 is a possible D gene (6 bases). The CDR3 is made up of 12 amino acids. CDR3 residues: CASSLAMGQQLF. The CDR3 DNA reads TGTGCCAGCAGTTTGGCAATGGGACAACAGCTCTTT.

This chain joins TRBV2 and TRBJ1-6; D possibly corresponds to TRBD1 (6 bases). Germline V gives CDR1 SNHLY, CDR2 FYNNEI. The CDR3 has 14 amino acids. Trimming cost V 4 bases and J 9 bases, with 13 bases left between them. CDR3 region: CASSVGRGFSPLHF. As DNA, the CDR3 is TGTGCCAGCAGTGTGGGCAGGGGATTTTCACCCCTCCACTTT.

This clone appeared once. The chain carries TRBV15 and TRBJ1-4, with D tentatively TRBD1 (5 bases). V lost 0 bases and J 8 bases, leaving 16 bases between the germline ends. Per germline, CDR1 LNHNV and CDR2 YYDKDF (reference sequence). The CDR3 totals 16 residues. CDR3 nucleotide sequence: TGTGCCACCAGCAGAGATGGGCGGGACCGGCCCGAAAAACTGTTTTTT. Translated, it gives CATSRDGRDRPEKLFF.